The subject of this entry is one T cell receptor beta chain. Its specific antigen is unknown. Base-call qualities are not available, and no considerably larger clone is one nucleotide away. The CDR3 regions of human TCRbeta chains were analyzed by immunosequencing. Processing in the source paper ran as follows. Repertoire TCRs were checked for matches against a reference library of SARS-CoV-2-specific TCRs that had been generated using the MIRA antigen-specificity platform. Breadth was defined as the fraction of unique TCRs that were SARS-CoV-2-associated, and depth was defined as the fraction of total T cells that were SARS-CoV-2-associated. Using the MIRA data, each spike-specific TCR was assigned both to the spike region to which the TCR was reactive and to a CD4 or CD8 class. Log10-transformed breadth and depth values were compared by one-way ANOVA with Sidak's multiple comparisons tests. This immuneACCESS table, as held by TCRdb, lists in-frame sequences with V and J called but not all clones. Of the missing ones, under half trace to an unresolved V gene in checked studies; the others have no known cause. That table supplies the V and J calls and clone size; D and trimming were determined from the DNA. Present in this sample are 130,000 or so clones, 94% of which were seen just once. The ten largest make up around 7% of the sample.

The sample's time point label, in plain terms: baseline before first vaccination. The vaccinee samples were drawn from two UK trials, COV001 and COV002, one of which was a single-blind randomized controlled phase 2/3 trial testing AZD1222 (ChAdOx1 nCoV-19) in healthy adults. Trial participant PBMC samples were collected at day 0 and day 28 after the second dose for TCRbeta chain sequencing. The CDR3 covers 16 residues, taking in both the cysteine and the phenylalanine. The retained sequence is limited to the CDR3, 48 bases, with the frame set at the first base. CDR1 SGHAT and CDR2 FQNNGV were looked up in the germline V gene. Germline trimming amounts to 5 bases on V and 1 base on J, with 7 as the count of junction bases outside the gene matches. This sample stems from a study of T cell responses to AZD1222 COVID-19 vaccine (dated by TCRdb to the early 2020s). Regarding the study in general: AZD1222 recipients given second doses at about 4 weeks or at about 12 weeks were pooled, since spike-specific TCR depth and breadth were not found to differ between the two schedules. A total of 230 to 250 trial participants underwent TCR sequencing, of whom around 200 received two doses of AZD1222 and about 25 received two doses of the MenACWY control vaccine. Trial participants were enrolled into age subgroups of 18-55, 56-69 and 70-plus years, which contained approximately 150, 30 and 60 TCR-sequenced participants, respectively. Here is what the overall study found, with its caveats: Participants were mostly white British, with more females than males. The authors suggested clonal diversity may have been underestimated. Spike-specific TCR breadth and depth rose significantly after two AZD1222 doses compared with day 0 and with MenACWY recipients. Conclusions about previously exposed vaccinees were limited because only six AZD1222 recipients were SARS-CoV-2 seropositive at baseline. Reportedly, almost half of the unique spike-specific TCRs recognized epitopes lying outside the regions that are mutated in the B.1.351 and B.1.1.7 variants. In the small 56-69-year group, the increase in depth fell short of significance, most likely because of low power. Vaccine-associated CD4 TCRs spanned the whole spike protein, with dominant responses in regions 160-218 and 743-854. Because no samples from the day 14 peak response were available, repertoires could be characterized only after the peak T cell response.

The sequenced sample was peripheral blood, obtained on day 0 of AZD1222 vaccination. The chain is assembled from TRBV11-2 and TRBJ2-2; the central 7 bases match TRBD1. The receptor comes from an adult in good health. The nucleotides read TGTGCCAGCAGCCCCCGACAGGGTAGGAACACCGGGGAGCTGTTTTTT. The translation is CASSPRQGRNTGELFF.